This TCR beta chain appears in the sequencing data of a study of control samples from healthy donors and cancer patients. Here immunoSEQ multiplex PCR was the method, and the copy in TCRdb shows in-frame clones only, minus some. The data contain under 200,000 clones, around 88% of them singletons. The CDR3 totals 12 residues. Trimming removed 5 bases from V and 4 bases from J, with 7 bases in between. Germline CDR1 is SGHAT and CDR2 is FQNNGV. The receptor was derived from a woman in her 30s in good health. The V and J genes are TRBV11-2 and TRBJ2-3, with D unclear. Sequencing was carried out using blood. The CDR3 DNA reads TGTGCCAGCAGCCCAGCAGCAGATACGCAGTATTTT. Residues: CASSPAADTQYF.